This T cell receptor beta chain was found in a study of identical twins (dated by TCRdb to the mid-2010s). Looking at the study overall: To test whether fetal clonotypes persist, the study used deep sequencing on TCR alpha and beta repertoires from monozygotic twins, unrelated adults of various ages, and cord blood. To rule out contamination, replicate twin experiments were performed at different times with different library preparation protocols. The study at large found these results: Because the same donors could not be followed over many years, the conclusions depended on cross-sectional statistical analysis. The excess sharing between twins in beta out-of-frame sequences was weaker because fewer shared sequences reduced the signal-to-noise ratio. Compared with coincidental sharing between unrelated individuals, out-of-frame TCR alpha sequences shared between twins showed an excess of sequences with low generation probability. Abundant cord blood beta clonotypes carried fewer insertions; young adult naive repertoires showed a weaker similar trend, while memory repertoires showed none. In monozygotic twins, out-of-frame TCR alpha sharing was systematically underestimated by recombination models, although the models agreed with sharing between unrelated individuals. Zero-insertion analyses could be partly confounded by invariant T cells such as MAIT and iNKT, though diverse VJ usage argued against such confounding for most clonotypes.

All donors were healthy Caucasians. The twin cohort comprised three pairs of female monozygotic twins, all aged roughly 18 to 30 years. Positive isolation kits from Invitrogen were used to isolate CD4+ and CD8+ T cell populations. The library was built by means of 5' RACE. Sequencing used an Illumina HiSeq 2000. A universal primer binding site was introduced by template switching, and a unique molecular identifier was present in the final cDNA, enabling accurate counting of TCR cDNA molecules. First-strand cDNA for TCR alpha and beta chains was synthesized from specific primers in the conserved constant-segment region. To control for contamination, every cDNA library was double barcoded, receiving both a SMART-Mk sample barcode and Illumina barcodes. Two successive PCR steps introduced TruSeq adapter sequences along with Illumina sample barcodes. The TCR alpha and beta cDNA libraries were sequenced on the Illumina HiSeq platform using custom primers. The paper's data handling went like this. Unique molecular identifiers were extracted from raw reads with MiGEC, and CDR3 positions were determined with MiXCR. Recombination models were inferred per individual with the repgenHMM and IGoR tools using an EM algorithm. Shared clonotype analysis was performed with the tcR package in R, normalizing sharing by the product of cloneset sizes. To study raw recombination free of thymic and clonal selection effects, out-of-frame nonproductive sequences were analyzed. Using fastp at Q25 and MiXCR, TCRdb reprocessed the public reads and kept productive beta chains. Merged by CDR3 protein, the rows form single entries marked with the most common genes and DNA. The V and J calls and clone size come from TCRdb's table, not from the authors' own analysis. For this sample there are 200,000 to 250,000 distinct CDR3 sequences; 7.5% appear just once. The ten largest clones take up approximately 5.4% of the sample.

This clonotype was seen ten or more times. It lacks a known antigen. Base qualities are not recorded, but no much larger clone differs from it by a single base. CDR3 length: 17 amino acids, cysteine to phenylalanine. The entry retains the CDR3 DNA only, 51 bases that are in frame from base 1. As encoded in the germline V gene, CDR1 is SGHDN while CDR2 is FVKESK. The trim is 2 bases for V and 3 bases for J, with a gap of 18 bases between the germline ends. These records were also assigned to another study, of yellow fever vaccine responses in identical twins. As that second study puts it: The authors reported that the T cell response to vaccination in identical twins appeared partly convergent and partly personalized. In the study, vaccine-responding T cell clones were precisely tracked in identical twins.

This chain is built from TRBV14 and TRBJ2-3; the D gene cannot be named for sure. The sequenced sample was CD8+ T cells sorted from blood. The TCR originated in a woman in her late teens or twenties in good health. The DNA sequence is given as TGTGCCAGCAGCCAACTTGTTTACGGCACGGGTACAGATACGCAGTATTTT. Its protein product is CASSQLVYGTGTDTQYF.